The clone carrying this T cell receptor (beta chain) was observed a few times. As for time point: newly diagnosed GD, antithyroid drugs for less than 3 months. The TCR library was prepared using RNA isolated from PBMCs. By American Thyroid Association guidelines, Graves' disease was diagnosed in the cohort. The record originates from a study of regulatory T cells in long-lasting Graves disease. Through Arm-PCR of CDR3 regions and iRepertoire HTBI primers, TCR beta libraries were built. TCRdb reprocessed the multiplex PCR reads via MiXCR and lists one record per CDR3 protein. The sample lists over 450,000 distinct CDR3 sequences; 12% were seen once. The CDR3 consists of 13 residues. V dropped 3 bases and J dropped 3 bases, with 3 bases sitting between them. These data were likewise used in another study, on T cells in Graves' hyperthyroidism and ophthalmopathy.

The chain recombines TRBV12-3 or TRBV12-4 with TRBJ2-6; D is undetermined. The sequence derives from a woman aged 25 to 39 with Graves disease. Material: peripheral blood mononuclear cells (PBMCs), obtained at new diagnosis, from a patient treated with antithyroid drugs. As DNA, the CDR3 is TGTGCCAGCAGTTTTCTTGGGGCCAACGTCCTGACTTTC. Its translation: CASSFLGANVLTF.